These 2 T cell receptor beta chains came from one sample sequenced in a study of breast tumors, draining lymph nodes, adjacent tissues. TCRdb itself ran the multiplex PCR reads through MiXCR, one entry per CDR3 protein. The table includes 250,000 or so distinct CDR3 sequences, about 30% detected once. Breast cancer patients provided tissue from their axillary draining lymph nodes. Sequenced sample: axillary lymph node tissue. The receptors derive from a female donor with breast cancer. Some clones in this sample may be carry-over from other donors' samples.

This clonotype was detected many times. This chain links TRBV19 with TRBJ2-1, with a possible D match to TRBD2 (6 bases). Germline CDR1 is LNHDA and CDR2 is SQIVND (reference sequence). Trimming took off 6 bases at V and 7 bases at J, with 10 bases between the two ends. The CDR3 length is 12 residues. CDR3 loop: CASRNRENEQFF. For the CDR3, the DNA is TGTGCCAGTAGAAATCGGGAGAATGAGCAGTTCTTC.

Many counts were recorded for this clonotype. The V gene is TRBV24-1, the J gene TRBJ1-5; D uncertain. Trimming stripped 4 bases from V and 0 bases from J, with 21 bases between. Germline lookup yields CDR1 KGHDR and CDR2 SFDVKD. The CDR3 contains 19 residues. The CDR3 spells CATSDSSAPGGYSNQPQHF. CDR3 sequence (DNA): TGTGCCACCAGTGACTCGTCGGCCCCAGGAGGATATAGCAATCAGCCCCAGCATTTT.